Sequencing of this TCR beta chain was carried out in a study of T cells in Graves' hyperthyroidism and ophthalmopathy. General study findings and limits: The majority of expanded thyroid clonotypes above 0.001 also appeared in blood.

This clonotype was seen at least ten times. Antigen specificity is unknown. Using RNA transcripts as the source, TCR beta CDR3 regions were amplified. With the HTBI primer set, the TCR CDR3 went through a first round of RT-PCR. TCRdb reprocessed the multiplex PCR reads with MiXCR, giving one entry per CDR3 protein. Seen here are hundreds of thousands of distinct CDR3 sequences, around 20% observed once, and the top ten hold over 45%. Germline CDR1 and CDR2: MNHNS and SASEGT. This CDR3 is built from 16 residues. Trimming pared 5 bases from V and 4 bases from J, leaving 20 bases between. Sequencing was done on a sample of blood. The clonotype was recovered from a man aged 35 to 55 with Graves' ophthalmopathy. The chain carries TRBV6-1 and TRBJ1-2; no firm D call. The DNA for the CDR3 is TGTGCCAGCAGTCCCGGACTGCCCTGGGAGGTCTATGGCTACACCTTC. Translating it yields CASSPGLPWEVYGYTF.